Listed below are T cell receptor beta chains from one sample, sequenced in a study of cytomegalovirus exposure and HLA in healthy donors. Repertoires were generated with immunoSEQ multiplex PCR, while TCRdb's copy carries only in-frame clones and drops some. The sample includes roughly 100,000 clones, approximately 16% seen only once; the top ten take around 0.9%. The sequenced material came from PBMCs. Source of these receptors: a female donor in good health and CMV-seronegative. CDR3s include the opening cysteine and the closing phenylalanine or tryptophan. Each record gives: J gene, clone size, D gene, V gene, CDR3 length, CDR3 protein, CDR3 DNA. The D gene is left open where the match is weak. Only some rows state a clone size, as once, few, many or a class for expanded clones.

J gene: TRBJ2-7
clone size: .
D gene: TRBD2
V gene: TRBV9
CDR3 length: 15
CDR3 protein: CASSVGGAGGDEQYF
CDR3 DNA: TGTGCCAGCAGCGTAGGGGGAGCGGGAGGTGACGAGCAGTACTTC

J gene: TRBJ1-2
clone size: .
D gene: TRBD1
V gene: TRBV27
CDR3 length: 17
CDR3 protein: CASSSPGQGALRRGYTF
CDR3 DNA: TGTGCCAGCAGCTCTCCGGGACAGGGGGCTCTACGGCGAGGCTACACCTTC

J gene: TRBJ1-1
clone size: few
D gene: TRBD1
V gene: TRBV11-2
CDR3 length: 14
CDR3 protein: CASSAGQPNTEAFF
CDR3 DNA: TGTGCCAGCAGCGCGGGACAGCCGAACACTGAAGCTTTCTTT

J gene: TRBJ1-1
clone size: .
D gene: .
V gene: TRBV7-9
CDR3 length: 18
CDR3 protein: CASSLVGGGFEMNTEAFF
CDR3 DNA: TGTGCCAGCAGCTTAGTCGGGGGGGGCTTTGAAATGAACACTGAAGCTTTCTTT

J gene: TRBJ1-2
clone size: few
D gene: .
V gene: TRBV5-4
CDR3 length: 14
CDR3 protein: CASSLAGWGYGYTF
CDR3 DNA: TGTGCCAGCAGCTTGGCAGGGTGGGGTTATGGCTACACCTTC

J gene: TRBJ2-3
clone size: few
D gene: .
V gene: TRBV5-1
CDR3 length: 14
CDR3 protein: CASSAVAGRDTQYF
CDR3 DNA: TGCGCCAGCAGCGCGGTGGCGGGAAGAGATACGCAGTATTTT

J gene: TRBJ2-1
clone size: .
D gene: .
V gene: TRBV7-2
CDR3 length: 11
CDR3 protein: CASSRYNEQFF
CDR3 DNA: TGTGCCAGCAGCCGCTACAATGAGCAGTTCTTC

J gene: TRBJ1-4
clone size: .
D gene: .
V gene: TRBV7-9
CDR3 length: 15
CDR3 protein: CASSLDGYSAEKLFF
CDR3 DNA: TGTGCCAGCAGCTTAGACGGGTATTCCGCTGAAAAACTGTTTTTT

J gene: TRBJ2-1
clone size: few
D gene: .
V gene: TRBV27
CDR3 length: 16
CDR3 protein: CASSFHFGQLYNEQFF
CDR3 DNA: TGTGCCAGCAGTTTTCATTTCGGACAGCTGTACAATGAGCAGTTCTTC

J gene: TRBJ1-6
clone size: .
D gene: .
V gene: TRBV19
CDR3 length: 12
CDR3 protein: CASSTTGSPLHF
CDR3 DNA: TGTGCCAGTAGTACGACGGGTTCACCCCTCCACTTT

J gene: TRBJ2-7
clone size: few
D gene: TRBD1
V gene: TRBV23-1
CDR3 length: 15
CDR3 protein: CASTQKGGQGDEQYF
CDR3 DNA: TGCGCCAGCACGCAAAAGGGCGGACAGGGGGACGAGCAGTACTTC

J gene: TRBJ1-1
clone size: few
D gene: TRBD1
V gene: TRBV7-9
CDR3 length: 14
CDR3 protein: CASSDKTDRAKAFF
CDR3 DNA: TGTGCCAGCAGCGATAAAACGGACAGGGCCAAAGCTTTCTTT

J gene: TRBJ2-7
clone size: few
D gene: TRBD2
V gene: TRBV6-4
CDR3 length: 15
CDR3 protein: CASSFLAGGSYEQYF
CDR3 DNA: TGTGCCAGCAGTTTTCTAGCGGGAGGGTCGTACGAGCAGTACTTC

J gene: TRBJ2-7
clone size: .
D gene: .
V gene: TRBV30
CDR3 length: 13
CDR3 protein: CAWTGITSYEQYF
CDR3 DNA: TGTGCCTGGACCGGGATTACCTCCTACGAGCAGTACTTC

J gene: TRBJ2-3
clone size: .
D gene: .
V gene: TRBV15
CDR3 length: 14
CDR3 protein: CATTRDIRTDTQYF
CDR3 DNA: TGTGCCACCACCCGGGACATTCGCACAGATACGCAGTATTTT

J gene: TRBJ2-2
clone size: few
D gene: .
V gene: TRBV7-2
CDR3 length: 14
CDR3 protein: CASSLAGGTGELFF
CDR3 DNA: TGTGCCAGCAGCTTAGCCGGGGGCACCGGGGAGCTGTTTTTT

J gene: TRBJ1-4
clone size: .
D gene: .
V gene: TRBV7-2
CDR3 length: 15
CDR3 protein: CASSFGGKGNEKLFF
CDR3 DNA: TGTGCCAGCAGCTTCGGGGGGAAGGGTAATGAAAAACTGTTTTTT

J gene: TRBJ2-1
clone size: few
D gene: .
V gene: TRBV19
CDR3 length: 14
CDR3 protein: CASSIATGYNEQFF
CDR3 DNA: TGTGCCAGTAGTATAGCTACAGGTTACAATGAGCAGTTCTTC

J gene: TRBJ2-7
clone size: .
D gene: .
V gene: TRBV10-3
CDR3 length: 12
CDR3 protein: CAQSRDDREQYF
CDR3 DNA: TGTGCGCAGTCCAGGGATGACCGCGAGCAGTACTTC

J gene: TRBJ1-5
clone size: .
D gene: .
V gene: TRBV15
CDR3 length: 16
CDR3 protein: CATSRDRGHSNQPQHF
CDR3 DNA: TGTGCCACCAGCAGAGATCGCGGACACAGCAATCAGCCCCAGCATTTT

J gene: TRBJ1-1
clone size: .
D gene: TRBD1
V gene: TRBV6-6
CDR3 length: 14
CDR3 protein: CASSRWTGNTEAFF
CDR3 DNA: TGTGCCAGCAGCCGCTGGACAGGGAACACTGAAGCTTTCTTT

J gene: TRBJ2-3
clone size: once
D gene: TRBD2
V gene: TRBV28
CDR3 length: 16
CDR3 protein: CASSLRAGVGTDTQYF
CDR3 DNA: TGTGCCAGCAGTTTAAGGGCGGGAGTGGGCACAGATACGCAGTATTTT

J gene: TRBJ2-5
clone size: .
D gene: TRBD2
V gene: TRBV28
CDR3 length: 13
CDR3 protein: CASSLASGETQYF
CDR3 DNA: TGTGCCAGCAGTTTGGCTAGCGGGGAGACCCAGTACTTC

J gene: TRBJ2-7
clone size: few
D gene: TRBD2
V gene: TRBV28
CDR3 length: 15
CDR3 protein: CASSLMLREIDEQYF
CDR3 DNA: TGTGCCAGCAGTTTAATGTTGCGGGAGATCGATGAGCAGTACTTC

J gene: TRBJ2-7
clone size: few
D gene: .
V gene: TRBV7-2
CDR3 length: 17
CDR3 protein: CASSLGARRRSSYEQYF
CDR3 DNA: TGTGCCAGCAGCTTAGGGGCACGGAGGCGCTCGTCCTACGAGCAGTACTTC

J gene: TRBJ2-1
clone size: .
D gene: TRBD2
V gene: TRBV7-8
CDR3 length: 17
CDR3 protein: CASSPRASGMVDNEQFF
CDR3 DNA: TGTGCCAGCAGTCCCCGCGCCAGCGGGATGGTGGACAATGAGCAGTTCTTC

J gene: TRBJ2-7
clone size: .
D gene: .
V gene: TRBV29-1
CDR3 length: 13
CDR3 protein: CSVGLTASYEQYF
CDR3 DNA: TGCAGCGTTGGCCTGACAGCATCCTACGAGCAGTACTTC

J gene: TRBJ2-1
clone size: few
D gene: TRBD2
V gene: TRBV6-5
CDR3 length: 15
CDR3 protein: CASSVPGLAGVEQFF
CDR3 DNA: TGTGCCAGCAGTGTCCCGGGACTAGCGGGAGTAGAGCAGTTCTTC

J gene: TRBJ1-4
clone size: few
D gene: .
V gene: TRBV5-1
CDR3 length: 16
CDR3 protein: CASSLAGNSLNEKLFF
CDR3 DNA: TGCGCCAGCAGCTTGGCCGGGAATTCACTTAATGAAAAACTGTTTTTT

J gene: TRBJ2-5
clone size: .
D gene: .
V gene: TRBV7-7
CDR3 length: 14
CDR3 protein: CASSLEGTPGTQYF
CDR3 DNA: TGTGCTAGCAGCTTAGAAGGGACTCCTGGGACCCAGTACTTC

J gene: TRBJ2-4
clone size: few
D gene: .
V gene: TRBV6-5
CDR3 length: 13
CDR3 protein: CASSYSVTSTQYF
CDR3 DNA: TGTGCCAGCAGTTACTCGGTGACAAGTACACAGTACTTC

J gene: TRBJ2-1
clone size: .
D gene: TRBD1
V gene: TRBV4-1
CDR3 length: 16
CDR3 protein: CASSQARDRTYNEQFF
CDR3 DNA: TGCGCCAGCAGCCAAGCCCGGGACAGGACATACAATGAGCAGTTCTTC

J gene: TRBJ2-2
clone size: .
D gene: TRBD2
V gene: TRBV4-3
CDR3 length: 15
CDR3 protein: CASSLSGGAPGELFF
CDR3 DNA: TGCGCCAGCAGCCTTAGCGGGGGGGCTCCCGGGGAGCTGTTTTTT

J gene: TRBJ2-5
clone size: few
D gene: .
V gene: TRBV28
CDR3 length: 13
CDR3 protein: CASGGVDSETQYF
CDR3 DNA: TGTGCCAGCGGAGGTGTTGACTCAGAGACCCAGTACTTC

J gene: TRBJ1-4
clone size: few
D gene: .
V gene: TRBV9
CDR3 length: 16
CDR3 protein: CASSVGPRGADEKLFF
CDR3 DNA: TGTGCCAGCAGCGTAGGACCCCGGGGGGCTGATGAAAAACTGTTTTTT

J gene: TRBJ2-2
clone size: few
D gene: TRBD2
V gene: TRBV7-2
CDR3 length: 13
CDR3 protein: CASSFSGTGELFF
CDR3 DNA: TGTGCCAGCAGCTTTAGCGGGACCGGGGAGCTGTTTTTT

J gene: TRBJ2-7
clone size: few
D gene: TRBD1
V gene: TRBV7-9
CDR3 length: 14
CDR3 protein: CASSLVGGGYEQYF
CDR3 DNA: TGTGCCAGCAGCTTAGTAGGGGGCGGCTACGAGCAGTACTTC

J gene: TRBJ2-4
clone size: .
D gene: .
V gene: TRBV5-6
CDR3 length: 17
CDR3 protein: CASSLFGRGEAKNIQYF
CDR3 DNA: TGTGCCAGCAGCTTGTTTGGCAGGGGGGAAGCCAAAAACATTCAGTACTTC

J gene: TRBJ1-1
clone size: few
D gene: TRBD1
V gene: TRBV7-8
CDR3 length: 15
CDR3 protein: CASSLQGARDTEAFF
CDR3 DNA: TGTGCCAGCAGCCTACAGGGGGCGAGGGACACTGAAGCTTTCTTT

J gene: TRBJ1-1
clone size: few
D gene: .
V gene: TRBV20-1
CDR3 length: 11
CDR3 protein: CSATGITEAFF
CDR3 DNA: TGCAGTGCTACAGGGATCACTGAAGCTTTCTTT

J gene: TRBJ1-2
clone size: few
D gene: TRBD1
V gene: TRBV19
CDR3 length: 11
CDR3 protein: CASEQGAGYTF
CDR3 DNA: TGTGCCAGTGAACAGGGGGCTGGCTACACCTTC

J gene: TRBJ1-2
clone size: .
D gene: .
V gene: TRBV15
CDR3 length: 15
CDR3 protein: CATSRGLPARYGYTF
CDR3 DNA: TGTGCCACCAGCAGAGGCCTACCCGCCAGGTATGGCTACACCTTC

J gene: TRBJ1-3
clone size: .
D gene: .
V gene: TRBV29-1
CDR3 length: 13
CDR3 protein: CSAVRGSGNTIYF
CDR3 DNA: TGCAGCGCTGTTAGGGGCTCTGGAAACACCATATATTTT

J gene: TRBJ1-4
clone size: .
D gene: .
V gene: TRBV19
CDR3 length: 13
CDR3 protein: CASTVHLNEKLFF
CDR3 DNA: TGTGCCAGTACGGTGCATCTTAATGAAAAACTGTTTTTT

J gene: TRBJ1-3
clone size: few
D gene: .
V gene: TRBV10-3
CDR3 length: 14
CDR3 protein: CAISGEPRGNTIYF
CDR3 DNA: TGTGCCATCAGTGGCGAGCCACGAGGAAACACCATATATTTT